A single sample is the source of the 26 T cell receptor beta chains below, sequenced in a study of shared clonotypes between healthy human individuals. As defined, naive CD8 cells were CD45RO-negative and positively selected for CCR7, with terminally differentiated effector memory CD45RA+ cells excluded. The assay was immunoSEQ multiplex PCR, and TCRdb's table has in-frame clones only and misses some. The repertoire holds 1.5 million to 2.5 million clones, approximately 94% seen once, with approximately 1% in the top ten. What was sequenced was naive CD8+ T cells sorted from blood. These receptors were taken from a man in his late teens or twenties in good health.

In this sample, this clone turned up once. V and J are TRBV7-2 and TRBJ2-5; 7 bases are shared with TRBD1. J was trimmed by 2 bases and V by 3 bases; bases with no gene match: 6. Germline CDR1 and CDR2: SGHTA and FQGNSA. CDR3 length: 15 residues. CDR3 residues: CASSFWDSLQETQYF. The CDR3 region has the DNA TGTGCCAGCAGCTTTTGGGACAGCTTACAAGAGACCCAGTACTTC.

The CDR3 DNA is TGCAGCGTTGAACCAGCGGGGGGGCCGATAGAGACCCAGTACTTC. It encodes CSVEPAGGPIETQYF. The V and J genes are TRBV29-1 and TRBJ2-5; 10 bases are shared with TRBD2. This CDR3 region has 15 residues. Losses at the gene ends were 2 bases for V and 4 bases for J; bases not matched to a gene: 7. In germline, CDR1 is SQVTM, CDR2 ANQGSEA.

Details on this clone: One end of the junction does not line up with germline, which may come from a read error. The same CDR3 arises from other DNA sequences in this sample as well. The chain uses TRBV7-7 and TRBJ2-2, with D perhaps TRBD1 (6 bases). The length of the CDR3 is 15 residues. Germline CDR1 SSHAT, CDR2 FNYEAQ (reference sequence). CDR3 sequence: CASSLGDTNTGELFF. DNA for the CDR3: TGTGCTAGCAGCCTTGGGGACACGAACACCGGGGAGCTGTTTTTT.

The V and J genes are TRBV9 and TRBJ2-3, with unresolved D. Deletions cut 4 bases from V and 1 base from J, with 13 bases between. CDR1 and CDR2 from the germline V gene are SGDLS and YYNGEE. The CDR3 runs 15 residues. This CDR3 is CASSFSAVGTDTQYF. CDR3 DNA: TGTGCCAGCAGCTTCAGTGCCGTGGGCACAGATACGCAGTATTTT.

V and J are TRBV7-6 and TRBJ1-1; D not certain. Germline lookup yields CDR1 SGHVS and CDR2 FNYEAQ. V was shortened by 2 bases and J by 0 bases, with 7 bases between the two germline ends. The CDR3 runs to 14 residues. DNA for the CDR3: TGTGCCAGCAGCTTATCGTATGTGAACACTGAAGCTTTCTTT. Residues: CASSLSYVNTEAFF.

As for this clone: Other DNA sequences in the same sample also yield this CDR3. The chain is built from TRBV6-5 and TRBJ2-7; possible D gene TRBD2, 6 bases. Between the trimmed V and J ends, which lost 4 bases and 0 bases, there was a span of 7 bases. Germline V gene sequence: CDR1 MNHEY, CDR2 SVGAGI. The CDR3 consists of 13 residues. The CDR3 DNA reads as TGTGCCAGCAGTTTTAGCGGCTCCTACGAGCAGTACTTC. Protein: CASSFSGSYEQYF.

The chain is built from TRBV5-4 and TRBJ2-3; 9 nucleotides line up with TRBD1. This CDR3 spans 15 amino acids. Losses at the gene ends were 4 bases for V and 4 bases for J; bases not matched to a gene: 7. The germline CDR1 and CDR2 sequences are SGHNT and YYREEE (reference sequence). In DNA form, the CDR3 reads TGTGCCAGCAGCCGTGGGGGACAGGGACCAGATACGCAGTATTTT. Protein sequence: CASSRGGQGPDTQYF.

Comments on this clone: Other nucleotide sequences from this sample produce the same CDR3. The chain couples TRBV6-5 to TRBJ2-7, with D perhaps TRBD1 (6 bases). This CDR3 is built from 13 residues. V was cut by 0 bases and J by 4 bases, with 7 bases left in between. The germline V gene encodes CDR1 MNHEY and CDR2 SVGAGI. This chain's CDR3 is CASSYSRGYEQYF. In DNA form, the CDR3 reads TGTGCCAGCAGTTACTCTAGGGGGTACGAGCAGTACTTC.

Regarding this clone: The same CDR3 also results from other DNA sequences found in this sample. Here the CDR3 DNA reads TGTGCCAGCAGTTTAAGTTATTCTGGGGCCAACGTCCTGACTTTC. Encoded protein: CASSLSYSGANVLTF. The rearrangement links TRBV28 to TRBJ2-6, with D hard to call. CDR3 length: 15 residues. V lost 2 bases to trimming and J lost 1 base, with 6 bases between them. Germline V gives CDR1 MDHEN, CDR2 SYDVKM.

V gene TRBV9 combines with J gene TRBJ2-2, with 8 bases lining up with TRBD1. The J segment lost 1 base and the V segment lost 4 bases, leaving 9 bases of the junction unmatched. This CDR3 is 17 amino acids long. Germline CDR1 and CDR2: SGDLS and YYNGEE. The CDR3 nucleotides read TGTGCCAGCAGCCCATTCCCGGGACAGGAGAACACCGGGGAGCTGTTTTTT. Protein sequence: CASSPFPGQENTGELFF.

This chain connects TRBV7-9 to TRBJ1-1; no reliable D call. Between the trimmed V and J ends, which lost 2 bases and 8 bases, there was a span of 9 bases. This CDR3 has 12 residues. CDR1 and CDR2 (germline): SEHNR, FQNEAQ (reference sequence). CDR3 in amino acids: CASSLQASEAFF. CDR3 in DNA: TGTGCCAGCAGCTTACAAGCTTCGGAAGCTTTCTTT.

In regard to this clone: Other nucleotide sequences in the sample specify the same CDR3. The chain joins TRBV11-2 to TRBJ2-7; 7 bases match TRBD2. Germline CDR1 reads SGHAT; CDR2 reads FQNNGV. With V trimmed by 1 base and J by 4 bases, 4 bases remained unmatched. The CDR3 has 14 residues. Here the CDR3 DNA reads TGTGCCAGCAGCTTAGCGGGAGGCCTATACGAGCAGTACTTC. Protein sequence: CASSLAGGLYEQYF.

V gene TRBV7-9 combines with J gene TRBJ2-2; 7 bases match TRBD1. This CDR3 contains 15 residues. J gave up 3 bases and V 6 bases, and 7 bases lay outside the gene matches. Germline CDR1 is SEHNR and CDR2 is FQNEAQ (reference sequence). CDR3 region: CASRSRGPDTGELFF. CDR3 DNA: TGTGCCAGCAGATCTAGGGGGCCCGACACCGGGGAGCTGTTTTTT.

The chain joins TRBV5-3 to TRBJ1-1; 9 positions agree with TRBD1. TRBV5-3 counts as an open reading frame of uncertain function. J was trimmed by 3 bases and V by 4 bases; bases with no gene match: 7. This CDR3 has 15 amino acids. CDR3 in DNA: TGTGCCAGAAGCGCACCACAGGGGGCGGACACTGAAGCTTTCTTT. Protein: CARSAPQGADTEAFF.

The rearrangement links TRBV27 to TRBJ2-3; a weak D match, TRBD2 (6 bases). The V gene lost 5 bases and the J gene lost 5 bases, with 14 bases spanning the gap. CDR3 length equals 14 residues. The germline gives CDR1 MNHEY, CDR2 SMNVEV (reference sequence). DNA of the CDR3: TGTGCCAGCAGTCCCCGTCCTAGCGAAGATACGCAGTATTTT. This codes for CASSPRPSEDTQYF.

This chain links TRBV7-9 with TRBJ1-2; TRBD1 agrees at 9 bases. CDR3 size: 14 residues. V dropped 1 base and J dropped 8; count of bases not matched to a gene: 5. Per germline, CDR1 SEHNR and CDR2 FQNEAQ (reference sequence). CDR3 nucleotides: TGTGCCAGCAGCTTAGTCGGGACAGGGAGAGGCTACACCTTC. Protein sequence: CASSLVGTGRGYTF. The variable domain in full, completed from reference TRBV7-9 and TRBJ1-2, reads DTGVSQNPRHKITKRGQNVTFRCDPISEHNRLYWYRQTLGQGPEFLTYFQNEAQLEKSRLLSDRFSAERPKGSFSTLEIQRTEQGDSAMYLCASSLVGTGRGYTFGSGTRLTVV.

This rearrangement joins TRBV4-1 to TRBJ1-1; no clear D. Germline V gene sequence: CDR1 MGHRA, CDR2 YSYEKL. The CDR3 consists of 13 residues. Trimming stripped 5 bases from V and 7 bases from J, with 14 bases between. In DNA form, the CDR3 reads TGCGCCAGCAGCGATTCGGGTTTCGGTGAAGCTTTCTTT. This encodes CASSDSGFGEAFF.

The chain uses TRBV12-2 and TRBJ2-7; the table's TRBD1 call for D was not verified on the DNA. TRBV12-2 is marked as a pseudogene. The CDR3 contains 16 residues. The CDR3, as DNA: TGTGCAAGTCGCTTAGCAGGCCGGGACAGGGGGAACGAGCAGTACTTC. This gives the protein CASRLAGRDRGNEQYF.

V gene TRBV7-8 combines with J gene TRBJ2-7; 10 bases agree with TRBD2. The ends lost 3 bases at V and 3 bases at J; junction bases unmatched: 5. This CDR3 has 15 amino acids. Germline lookup yields CDR1 SGHVS and CDR2 FQNEAQ. CDR3 sequence reads: CASSLGPSGSYEQYF. The CDR3 DNA reads TGTGCCAGCAGCTTGGGCCCTAGCGGGAGCTACGAGCAGTACTTC. The whole variable domain, remainder taken from reference TRBV7-8 and TRBJ2-7, is GAGVSQSPRYKVAKRGQDVALRCDPISGHVSLFWYQQALGQGPEFLTYFQNEAQLDKSGLPSDRFFAERPEGSVSTLKIQRTQQEDSAVYLCASSLGPSGSYEQYFGPGTRLTVT.

The genes are TRBV5-1 and TRBJ2-3; D could derive from TRBD1 or TRBD2 (5 bases each). Germline V gene data show CDR1 as SGHRS and CDR2 as YFSETQ. The CDR3 sequence is 16 residues long. V lost 2 bases and J 4 bases, leaving 17 bases between the germline ends. The DNA of the CDR3 is TGCGCCAGCAGCTTCGGGGCTCTGATATTGGCAGATACGCAGTATTTT. This gives the protein CASSFGALILADTQYF.

This chain joins TRBV19 and TRBJ2-5, with 7 bases lining up with TRBD2. The CDR3 contains 13 residues. Germline CDR1 and CDR2: LNHDA and SQIVND (reference sequence). Trimming at V came to 10 bases and at J to 2 bases, leaving 7 bases not matched to a gene. CDR3 residues: CATFGLEQETQYF. DNA for the CDR3: TGTGCCACCTTCGGACTAGAACAAGAGACCCAGTACTTC.

The chain carries TRBV28 and TRBJ1-2; 7 nucleotides line up with TRBD1. Germline loops: CDR1 MDHEN, CDR2 SYDVKM. The V gene end was trimmed by 6 bases and the J gene end by 4 bases; junction bases not matched to a gene: 11. This CDR3 spans 15 amino acids. The CDR3 bases are TGTGCCAGCAGCAAATACGACAGGGTAGCCTATGGCTACACCTTC. Its translation is CASSKYDRVAYGYTF.

The chain is built from TRBV7-8 and TRBJ2-1; 8 bases agree with TRBD1. The CDR3 loop spans 17 amino acids. V lost 5 bases to trimming and J lost 3 bases; unmatched junction nucleotides: 12. The germline V gene encodes CDR1 SGHVS and CDR2 FQNEAQ. The CDR3 region has the DNA TGTGCCAGCAGCCCTAGAGGGGGACAGGAAGGCTACAATGAGCAGTTCTTC. Its translation: CASSPRGGQEGYNEQFF.

This clone was counted a single time. J is TRBJ2-5 and V is TRBV27, with D maybe TRBD2 (6 bases). This CDR3 is 15 amino acids long. The germline V gene has CDR1 MNHEY and CDR2 SMNVEV (reference sequence). With 5 bases removed from V and 2 bases from J, the gap between germline ends came to 15 bases. The CDR3 sequence: CASSLMPGLQETQYF. In DNA form, the CDR3 reads TGTGCCAGCAGTCTTATGCCGGGACTTCAAGAGACCCAGTACTTC.

V and J are TRBV11-2 and TRBJ2-3, with D possibly being TRBD2 (6 bases). The CDR3 is 16 residues long. Germline CDR1 and CDR2: SGHAT and FQNNGV. V was cut by 2 bases and J by 1 base, with 13 bases left in between. The CDR3: CASSLSPGGRTDTQYF. In DNA, the CDR3 is TGTGCCAGCAGCTTAAGCCCCGGGGGACGCACAGATACGCAGTATTTT.

This sequence joins TRBV11-2 and TRBJ1-2; the D is unclear. The CDR3 consists of 14 residues. V lost 3 bases, J lost 3 bases, and 11 bases lay in between. Per the germline V gene, CDR1 is SGHAT and CDR2 is FQNNGV. CDR3 amino acids: CASSFGGRDYGYTF. Here the CDR3 DNA reads TGTGCCAGCAGCTTCGGAGGTCGTGACTATGGCTACACCTTC.